This T cell receptor beta chain originates from a study of Graves' ophthalmopathy and Graves' hyperthyroidism. Whole-study findings and limits: In separating ophthalmopathy from stable hyperthyroidism, a 13-signature model achieved approximately 91% sensitivity and around 81% specificity. Thyroid clonotypes that were expanded above 0.001 frequency mostly also appeared in blood.

Reliance was placed on clinical symptoms, serum thyroxine, TRAb, thyroid ultrasound and orbital computed tomography for diagnosis. What supplied the PBMCs was about 9.1 ml of fresh peripheral blood. V lost 6 bases and J lost 8, with 16 bases in between. Looked up from germline, CDR1 is MNHNS and CDR2 is SASEGT. This CDR3 is built from 13 residues. CDR3 regions of TCR beta were amplified from RNA transcripts. RT-PCR was first run with HTBI primers, then multiplex PCR in a second round. From the multiplex PCR reads, TCRdb called clonotypes with MiXCR, one entry per CDR3 protein. The sample carries more than 300,000 distinct CDR3 sequences, roughly 14% recorded once. This clonotype was seen at least ten times. Its antigen remains unknown.

This receptor was taken from a woman younger than 30 with stable Graves' hyperthyroidism. Sequenced input: peripheral blood. V is TRBV6-1 and J is TRBJ1-2; D possibly corresponds to TRBD1 (5 bases). This CDR3 is CASSSGTHRGYTF. For the CDR3, the DNA is TGTGCCAGCAGCTCCGGGACCCACCGGGGCTACACCTTC.